This T cell receptor (beta chain) comes out of a study of regulatory T cells in long-lasting Graves disease. This clonotype has more than one count but fewer than ten. Germline CDR1 is ENHRY and CDR2 is SYGVKD. Germline trimming cut 5 bases from V and 5 bases from J; bases unmatched to any gene: 8. The CDR3 is 15 residues long. Arm-PCR of CDR3 regions with iRepertoire HTBI primers generated TCR beta libraries. TCRdb called the multiplex PCR reads again in MiXCR, with one record for every CDR3 protein. Of about 660,000 distinct CDR3 sequences in the sample, 30% were seen once. Stated time point: persistent/refractory GD, antithyroid drugs over 5 years with positive TRAb. The TCR library was prepared using RNA isolated from PBMCs.

The sequence was collected from a female donor with Graves disease. V gene TRBV10-3 combines with J gene TRBJ2-2, with 7 bases that match TRBD1. Sequenced here: peripheral blood mononuclear cells (PBMCs), sampled when the disease was refractory, from a patient treated with antithyroid drugs. The CDR3 bases are TGTGCCATCAGTCTTGTGACAGGGCGGACCGGGGAGCTGTTTTTT. Amino acids: CAISLVTGRTGELFF.